This T cell receptor (beta chain) is drawn from a study of PD-L1 blockade in urothelial cancer. Overall study context: Prior chemotherapy in patients spanned 0 to 3 regimens. Analyzed time points were 3 weeks (second dose) and 6 weeks after therapy began. Blood samples contained a median 141,255 T cells. Study conclusions and caveats: Durable-benefit patients had greater expansion of tumor-associated blood clones at 3 weeks.

A word on this clone: What it binds is not known.

The time point was: pretreatment peripheral blood. Germline assignment: CDR1 SGHTA and CDR2 FQGNSA. This CDR3 contains 15 residues. The V end lost 6 bases, the J end lost 8 bases, and 20 bases lay between the germline ends. Libraries were prepared by immunoSEQ multiplex PCR; TCRdb keeps only in-frame clonotypes and omits some of them. Here the sample spans roughly 91,000 clones, approximately 81% being singletons. Specimen: PBMCs, collected around atezolizumab (anti-PD-L1) treatment. V and J are TRBV7-2 and TRBJ2-1, with D possibly matching TRBD2 (6 bases). The TCR sequence derives from a man in his 60s with urothelial cancer. DNA for the CDR3: TGTGCCAGCAGACCTAGCGCCGGGCCCAGCGATGAGCAGTTCTTC. It translates to CASRPSAGPSDEQFF.